The 20 T cell receptor beta chains below all came from one sample that was sequenced in a study of OX40 agonist ivuxolimab in advanced cancers. The protocol was immunoSEQ multiplex PCR, while the TCRdb copy is restricted to in-frame clones and leaves out a portion. Of approximately 20,000 clones listed, about 90% are singletons. The sample here was CD4+ or CD8+ T cells sorted from blood, taken in a trial of the OX40 agonist ivuxolimab. The receptor source for this set is an adult with an advanced solid tumor such as melanoma, head and neck, liver or kidney cancer.

This sequence joins TRBV4-1 and TRBJ1-5; D remains unclear. CDR1 and CDR2 from the germline V gene are MGHRA and YSYEKL. V lost 0 bases and J 4 bases, leaving 13 bases between the germline ends. This CDR3 is built from 16 residues. CDR3 sequence: CASSQDQNLKNQPQHF. For the CDR3, the DNA is TGCGCCAGCAGCCAAGACCAGAACTTAAAAAATCAGCCCCAGCATTTT.

The chain carries TRBV19 and TRBJ1-4; D not resolved. The CDR3 spans 13 residues. V lost 7 bases to trimming and J lost 5 bases, with 11 bases between them. Germline V lookup: CDR1 LNHDA, CDR2 SQIVND (reference sequence). CDR3 loop: CASKDSENEKLFF. CDR3 in DNA: TGTGCCAGTAAGGACTCGGAGAATGAAAAACTGTTTTTT. The whole variable domain, filled in from reference TRBV19 and TRBJ1-4, reads DGGITQSPKYLFRKEGQNVTLSCEQNLNHDAMYWYRQDPGQGLRLIYYSQIVNDFQKGDIAEGYSVSREKKESFPLTVTSAQKNPTAFYLCASKDSENEKLFFGSGTQLSVL.

This rearrangement joins TRBV27 to TRBJ1-6; D not resolved. The CDR3 is 12 residues long. Between the trimmed V and J ends, which lost 6 bases and 13 bases, there was a span of 13 bases. Germline V gives CDR1 MNHEY, CDR2 SMNVEV (reference sequence). The chain's CDR3 is CASSTPQAPLHF. The CDR3 DNA is TGTGCCAGCAGCACCCCCCAGGCGCCCCTCCACTTT.

This clone is categorized as medium-sized. The chain recombines TRBV7-9 with TRBJ2-1; no clear D. Germline V CDR1 and CDR2: SEHNR, FQNEAQ (reference sequence). The V and J ends lost 1 base and 7 bases respectively, with 5 bases between them. CDR3 length equals 12 residues. This chain's CDR3 is CASSLGWNEQFF. As DNA, the CDR3 is TGTGCCAGCAGCTTAGGATGGAATGAGCAGTTCTTC.

This chain connects TRBV18 to TRBJ2-5; weak D call: TRBD1 (6 bases). In germline, CDR1 is KGHSH, CDR2 LQKENI. V was shortened by 3 bases and J by 11 bases, with 22 bases between the two germline ends. CDR3 length: 15 residues. The CDR3 sequence is CASSPSGAGVHEQYF. DNA of the CDR3: TGTGCCAGCTCACCTTCCGGGGCAGGGGTCCATGAGCAGTACTTC.

V gene TRBV7-9 combines with J gene TRBJ2-7; perhaps TRBD1 as D (5 bases). The CDR3 sequence is 14 residues long. Trimming shortened V by 5 bases and J by 8 bases, and 19 bases separated the two germline ends. Germline V gene lookup returns CDR1 SEHNR and CDR2 FQNEAQ (reference sequence). The DNA for the CDR3 is TGTGCCAGCAGCCCAGATGAAGCGCAGGGTAAGCAGTACTTC. Translation: CASSPDEAQGKQYF. The variable domain in full, completed from reference TRBV7-9 and TRBJ2-7, reads DTGVSQNPRHKITKRGQNVTFRCDPISEHNRLYWYRQTLGQGPEFLTYFQNEAQLEKSRLLSDRFSAERPKGSFSTLEIQRTEQGDSAMYLCASSPDEAQGKQYFGPGTRLTVT.

The chain carries TRBV6-4 and TRBJ1-1; D is unclear. V was trimmed by 4 bases and J by 4 bases, leaving 16 bases between them. The germline V gene encodes CDR1 MRHNA and CDR2 SNTAGT. The CDR3 is 15 residues long. The CDR3 reads CASSASAGVGTEAFF. The CDR3 nucleotides are TGTGCCAGCAGTGCTAGCGCCGGGGTCGGCACTGAAGCTTTCTTT.

The chain uses TRBV6-1 and TRBJ2-5; TRBD2 matches at 14 bases. V lost 4 bases and J lost 3; bases outside the gene matches: 1. The V gene's germline CDR1 is MNHNS and CDR2 SASEGT. There are 15 residues in the CDR3. Here the CDR3 reads CASSAGLAGEETQYF. CDR3 coding DNA: TGTGCCAGCAGTGCGGGACTAGCGGGGGAAGAGACCCAGTACTTC.

About this clone: Within the sample, other DNA sequences also encode this same CDR3. This rearrangement joins TRBV9 to TRBJ1-5; D perhaps matches TRBD1 (6 bases). Per germline, CDR1 SGDLS and CDR2 YYNGEE. This CDR3 comprises 14 residues. V dropped 0 bases and J dropped 4 bases, with 8 bases sitting between them. The CDR3 DNA follows: TGTGCCAGCAGCGTAGGGGGGCCGAATCAGCCCCAGCATTTT. Translated: CASSVGGPNQPQHF.

J is TRBJ1-1 and V is TRBV2; weak D call: TRBD1 (6 bases). There are 15 residues in the CDR3. V was cut by 2 bases and J by 0 bases, with 10 bases left in between. CDR1 and CDR2 from the germline V gene are SNHLY and FYNNEI. CDR3 loop: CASSELGDMNTEAFF. DNA of the CDR3: TGTGCCAGCAGTGAATTAGGGGACATGAACACTGAAGCTTTCTTT. The variable domain in full, with the rest retrieved from reference TRBV2 and TRBJ1-1, is EPEVTQTPSHQVTQMGQEVILRCVPISNHLYFYWYRQILGQKVEFLVSFYNNEISEKSEIFDDQFSVERPDGSNFTLKIRSTKLEDSAMYFCASSELGDMNTEAFFGQGTRLTVV.

The CDR3 loop is CASSPADGEYGYTF. As DNA, the CDR3 is TGTGCCAGCTCACCCGCGGACGGTGAATATGGCTACACCTTC. The chain joins TRBV18 to TRBJ1-2; D unresolved. The V and J ends lost 3 bases and 5 bases respectively, with 13 bases between them. Germline CDR1 and CDR2: KGHSH and LQKENI. The CDR3 contains 14 residues.

This chain uses TRBV21-1 with TRBJ1-1; the table gives TRBD1 as D, unverified against the DNA. TRBV21-1 is deemed a pseudogene. This CDR3 region has 16 residues. CDR3 sequence: CASSKDPGGWNTEAFF. CDR3 sequence (DNA): TGTGCCAGCAGCAAAGACCCAGGGGGCTGGAACACTGAAGCTTTCTTT.

V gene TRBV4-1 combines with J gene TRBJ1-5; no definite D call. Germline lookup yields CDR1 MGHRA and CDR2 YSYEKL. V gave up 0 bases and J gave up 0 bases, with 9 bases separating them. This CDR3 is 16 amino acids long. CDR3 DNA sequence: TGCGCCAGCAGCCAAGAAGGCAGTTATAGCAATCAGCCCCAGCATTTT. Translation gives CASSQEGSYSNQPQHF.

The J gene is TRBJ2-7, the V gene TRBV6-6, with 9 bases matching TRBD1. The CDR3 loop spans 13 amino acids. CDR1 is MNHNY, CDR2 SVGAGI, per germline (reference sequence). Unmatched junction bases numbered 4, after V lost 4 bases and J lost 6 bases. The CDR3 DNA sequence: TGTGCCAGCAGTTTACAGGGGGCCAGCGAGCAGTACTTC. Translated, it gives CASSLQGASEQYF.

J is TRBJ1-1 and V is TRBV27; 7 positions agree with TRBD1. The V segment lost 2 bases and the J segment 7 bases; nucleotides outside the gene matches: 10. The CDR3 runs 15 residues. Germline lookup yields CDR1 MNHEY and CDR2 SMNVEV (reference sequence). The CDR3 sequence: CASSLRPEGAFEAFF. The CDR3 coding sequence is TGTGCCAGCAGTTTACGCCCGGAGGGGGCCTTTGAAGCTTTCTTT.

This clone came up once. The chain carries TRBV9 and TRBJ2-1; 8 bases align to TRBD1. With 6 bases clipped from V and 6 bases from J, the junction kept 14 bases outside the gene matches. Germline V gene sequence: CDR1 SGDLS, CDR2 YYNGEE. The CDR3 totals 16 residues. The CDR3: CASNLHRDRLSNEQFF. CDR3 coding DNA: TGTGCCAGCAATCTCCACCGGGACAGGTTAAGCAATGAGCAGTTCTTC. Together with reference TRBV9 and TRBJ2-1, the CDR3 gives the full variable domain: DSGVTQTPKHLITATGQRVTLRCSPRSGDLSVYWYQQSLDQGLQFLIQYYNGEERAKGNILERFSAQQFPDLHSELNLSSLELGDSALYFCASNLHRDRLSNEQFFGPGTRLTVL.

The gene calls are TRBV27 and TRBJ2-2; TRBD2 is a possible D gene (6 bases). The CDR3 is 12 residues long. With 3 bases removed from V and 7 bases from J, the gap between germline ends came to 6 bases. The germline CDR1 and CDR2 sequences are MNHEY and SMNVEV (reference sequence). CDR3 DNA sequence: TGTGCCAGCAGTTTGGGAGGCGGGGAGCTGTTTTTT. This sequence encodes CASSLGGGELFF.

The V gene is TRBV4-3, the J gene TRBJ2-5, with 8 nucleotides matching TRBD2. This CDR3 comprises 17 residues. V trimming: 4 bases; J trimming: 5 bases; junction bases outside the gene matches: 15. CDR1 and CDR2 from the germline V gene are LGHNA and YSLEER. CDR3 bases: TGCGCCAGCAGCCGCACCTACGGCGGGGGGTCAGGGGAGACCCAGTACTTC. Protein sequence: CASSRTYGGGSGETQYF.

The chain recombines TRBV7-9 with TRBJ2-3; 9 bases map to TRBD2. With 1 base clipped from V and 4 bases from J, the junction kept 3 bases outside the gene matches. The germline CDR1 and CDR2 sequences are SEHNR and FQNEAQ (reference sequence). The CDR3 runs to 15 residues. CDR3 residues: CASSLDLAGPDTQYF. DNA of the CDR3: TGTGCCAGCAGCTTAGATCTAGCGGGGCCAGATACGCAGTATTTT.

The V and J genes are TRBV19 and TRBJ2-7, with TRBD1 identical over 8 bases. The CDR3 extends over 15 amino acids. V shed 5 bases and J 0 bases; nucleotides not matched to a gene: 6. Germline loops: CDR1 LNHDA, CDR2 SQIVND (reference sequence). The CDR3 DNA reads as TGTGCCAGTAGTTGGAGACAGGGGAGCTCCTACGAGCAGTACTTC. Translating it yields CASSWRQGSSYEQYF.